One sample yielded the 14 T cell receptor beta chains listed below, sequenced in a study of CD8 T cell repertoires and HIV-1 epitope variants. Sequencing used immunoSEQ multiplex PCR; TCRdb keeps in-frame clones, though not all of them. The sample has 90,000 or so clones, roughly four fifths seen once. Sequenced: uncultured baseline CD8+ T cells from peripheral blood mononuclear cells (PBMCs). The receptor source for this set is a male donor with HIV.

This clone was recorded once. J is TRBJ2-3 and V is TRBV9; 8 bases line up with TRBD2. Per germline, CDR1 SGDLS and CDR2 YYNGEE. The CDR3 covers 14 residues. V was clipped by 0 bases and J by 7 bases; unmatched bases: 4. Here the CDR3 reads CASSVAGGRYTQYF. The CDR3 DNA follows: TGTGCCAGCAGCGTAGCGGGGGGGCGATATACGCAGTATTTT.

The chain joins TRBV15 to TRBJ2-5, with D hard to call. The CDR3 has 17 amino acids. The ends were cut back, 0 bases at V and 6 bases at J, with 20 bases in the middle. The germline V gene has CDR1 LNHNV and CDR2 YYDKDF (reference sequence). CDR3 DNA sequence: TGTGCCACCAGCAGAGATTCCCTCCGCACAGCTGGGAAGACCCAGTACTTC. Translated, it gives CATSRDSLRTAGKTQYF.

The chain recombines TRBV28 with TRBJ1-1; the D is unclear. This CDR3 has 12 residues. Trimming left V 5 bases short and J 11 bases short, with 15 bases between. Germline values: CDR1 MDHEN, CDR2 SYDVKM. The CDR3 nucleotides read TGTGCCAGCAGTCCCTTTTTGGGTACGGCTTTCTTT. This gives the protein CASSPFLGTAFF. Full variable domain (outside the CDR3, taken from reference TRBV28 and TRBJ1-1): DVKVTQSSRYLVKRTGEKVFLECVQDMDHENMFWYRQDPGLGLRLIYFSYDVKMKEKGDIPEGYSVSREKKERFSLILESASTNQTSMYLCASSPFLGTAFFGQGTRLTVV.

The J gene is TRBJ2-1, the V gene TRBV7-7; possibly TRBD2 for D (5 bases). The V gene lost 0 bases and the J gene lost 9 bases, with 9 bases spanning the gap. Germline CDR1 SSHAT, CDR2 FNYEAQ (reference sequence). The length of the CDR3 is 13 residues. In DNA, the CDR3 is TGTGCCAGCAGCTTAGCGCGTGGGAGTGAGCAGTTCTTC. This sequence encodes CASSLARGSEQFF.

This CDR3 is CASSQEWGLGAFF. The CDR3 region has the DNA TGTGCCAGCAGCCAAGAATGGGGGCTGGGAGCTTTCTTT. V is TRBV14 and J is TRBJ1-1; D possibly corresponds to TRBD1 (6 bases). The CDR3 covers 13 residues. CDR1 is SGHDN, CDR2 FVKESK, per germline. The V end was cut by 0 bases, the J end by 10 bases, with 12 bases between.

The V call is TRBV6-6, the J call TRBJ1-4; TRBD1 matches at 9 bases. Germline trimming cut 0 bases from V and 5 bases from J; bases unmatched to any gene: 4. Germline V gene lookup returns CDR1 MNHNY and CDR2 SVGAGI (reference sequence). The CDR3 extends over 16 amino acids. This CDR3 reads CASSYSGTGGNEKLFF. The CDR3 DNA sequence: TGTGCCAGCAGTTACTCGGGTACAGGGGGCAATGAAAAACTGTTTTTT.

The CDR3 DNA is TGTGCCAGCAGCTGGGAAGCGGGATCCGACTACGAGCAGTACTTC. Protein product: CASSWEAGSDYEQYF. The chain couples TRBV5-4 to TRBJ2-7; 7 nucleotides agree with TRBD2. CDR1 and CDR2 from the germline V gene are SGHNT and YYREEE (reference sequence). V shed 3 bases and J 3 bases; nucleotides not matched to a gene: 9. The CDR3 totals 15 residues.

The CDR3 DNA sequence: TGTGCCAGTAGTTCAGGGGGGTGGGACACTGAAGCTTTCTTT. Protein: CASSSGGWDTEAFF. V usage is TRBV19 and J usage is TRBJ1-1; 7 bases agree with TRBD1. Looked up from germline, CDR1 is LNHDA and CDR2 is SQIVND (reference sequence). CDR3 length equals 14 residues. The J segment lost 3 bases and the V segment lost 5 bases, leaving 6 bases of the junction unmatched.

Written as DNA, the CDR3 is TGTGCCAGCAGCATCGGACAGGGGAGCAATCAGCCCCAGCATTTT. Translation gives CASSIGQGSNQPQHF. The rearrangement links TRBV9 to TRBJ1-5; 9 nucleotides match TRBD1. Per germline, CDR1 SGDLS and CDR2 YYNGEE. CDR3 length: 15 amino acids. V trimming: 4 bases; J trimming: 1 base; junction bases outside the gene matches: 3.

J is TRBJ2-7 and V is TRBV10-3; 8 nucleotides line up with TRBD1. Germline assignment: CDR1 ENHRY and CDR2 SYGVKD. The CDR3 is 11 amino acids. The junction had 3 bases not matched to a gene; V was cut back by 5 bases and J by 9 bases. CDR3 sequence reads: CAISSGTGQYF. The CDR3 DNA is TGTGCCATCAGTTCCGGGACAGGGCAGTACTTC.

V usage is TRBV7-9 and J usage is TRBJ2-7; weak D call: TRBD2 (6 bases). The CDR3 runs 14 residues. Germline V gene lookup returns CDR1 SEHNR and CDR2 FQNEAQ (reference sequence). V lost 4 bases to trimming and J lost 2 bases, with 12 bases between them. DNA for the CDR3: TGTGCCAGCAGCTGGAAGGGACTGCCCTACGAGCAGTACTTC. Its protein is CASSWKGLPYEQYF.

The chain combines TRBV6-1 with TRBJ1-6; D possibly corresponds to TRBD1 (5 bases). Trimming cost V 3 bases and J 7 bases, with 10 bases left between them. The length of the CDR3 is 14 residues. Per germline, CDR1 MNHNS and CDR2 SASEGT. CDR3 nucleotide sequence: TGTGCCAGCAGTGACAGGCAGGGAAATTCACCCCTCCACTTT. This codes for CASSDRQGNSPLHF.

The genes are TRBV2 and TRBJ2-1; D is unclear. V was clipped by 1 base and J by 5 bases, with 12 bases between them. This CDR3 contains 15 residues. Germline-derived CDR1 and CDR2 are SNHLY and FYNNEI. CDR3 residues: CASSEDYRHDNEQFF. Written as DNA, the CDR3 is TGTGCCAGCAGTGAAGACTACAGACACGACAATGAGCAGTTCTTC.

V and J are TRBV4-1 and TRBJ1-2; D uncertain. Germline lookup yields CDR1 MGHRA and CDR2 YSYEKL. This CDR3 region has 14 residues. V was pared by 0 bases and J by 4 bases, with 9 bases between. The CDR3 loop reads CASSQDEMSYGYTF. CDR3 DNA sequence: TGCGCCAGCAGCCAAGACGAGATGAGCTATGGCTACACCTTC.